A selection of T cell receptor beta chains follows, all from one sample in a study of regulatory T cells in long-lasting Graves disease. TCRdb ran MiXCR on the multiplex PCR reads and lists one entry per CDR3 protein. Among roughly 400,000 distinct CDR3 sequences listed, around 20% were seen once. The input for sequencing was peripheral blood mononuclear cells (PBMCs), taken when the disease was refractory, from a patient treated with antithyroid drugs. These receptors originate from a female donor with Graves disease. Both conserved end residues are trimmed from each CDR3.

V gene: TRBV7-2
CDR3 protein: ASSFDRPNVLT

V gene: TRBV29-1
CDR3 protein: SVQGRLFAEAF

V gene: TRBV6-1
CDR3 protein: ATPPGLAGAGGETQY

V gene: TRBV28
CDR3 protein: ASRPPGTTSNQPQH

V gene: TRBV3-1
CDR3 protein: ASSQLEGTEAF

V gene: TRBV12-3/TRBV12-4
CDR3 protein: ASSPSGTSGNNEQF

V gene: TRBV27
CDR3 protein: ASSLGGLDYT

V gene: TRBV19
CDR3 protein: ASSRGISRGLNTEAF

V gene: TRBV7-6
CDR3 protein: ASSQAHSGQGYEQY

V gene: TRBV2
CDR3 protein: ASRRKETLQETQY

V gene: TRBV5-6
CDR3 protein: ASNRPGTGAEQY

V gene: TRBV20-1
CDR3 protein: SARDWRVGDEAF

V gene: TRBV7-9
CDR3 protein: ASRKPDAVSNQPQH

V gene: TRBV9
CDR3 protein: ASSVEQGGAGELF

V gene: TRBV7-2
CDR3 protein: ASSSRGLGNTEAF

V gene: TRBV28
CDR3 protein: ASSLAGVADTQY

V gene: TRBV12-3/TRBV12-4
CDR3 protein: ASRLTGGSDYGYT

V gene: TRBV28
CDR3 protein: ASGTLRYEQY

V gene: TRBV6-2/TRBV6-3
CDR3 protein: ASSLDGAYEQY

V gene: TRBV5-1
CDR3 protein: ASSLVGRGYEQY